The next 22 T cell receptor beta chains were all read from a single sample in a study of blood T cell repertoires in COVID-19. Repertoires were generated with immunoSEQ multiplex PCR, while TCRdb's copy carries only in-frame clones and drops some. The profile covers 60,000 to 75,000 clones, with around 87% appearing a single time and about 4% taken by the ten largest. Specimen: peripheral blood. The receptors were sampled from an older man with active COVID-19.

V is TRBV19 and J is TRBJ2-7; D unresolved. The ends were cut back, 2 bases at V and 9 bases at J, with 17 bases in the middle. CDR3 length: 14 residues. CDR1 is LNHDA, CDR2 SQIVND, per germline (reference sequence). The CDR3 here is CASSITVGPIGQYF. CDR3 nucleotide sequence: TGTGCCAGTAGTATAACGGTGGGCCCCATCGGGCAGTACTTC.

The rearrangement joins TRBV15 to TRBJ1-5; D is ambiguous. The germline V gene encodes CDR1 LNHNV and CDR2 YYDKDF (reference sequence). The CDR3 spans 12 residues. V was cut by 1 base and J by 9 bases, with 7 bases left in between. The CDR3 bases are TGTGCCACCAGCAGAGGAGGTAGGCCCCAGCATTTT. Translation gives CATSRGGRPQHF.

This clone was observed once. The rearrangement links TRBV7-8 to TRBJ2-7; D is possibly TRBD1 (6 bases). CDR3 length equals 18 residues. Trimming removed 1 base at V and 2 bases at J, with 21 bases between. Germline lookup yields CDR1 SGHVS and CDR2 FQNEAQ. This chain's CDR3 is CASSLGAGRTGHPYEQYF. The CDR3 nucleotides are TGTGCCAGCAGCTTAGGGGCTGGAAGGACGGGACACCCCTACGAGCAGTACTTC.

The chain links TRBV7-2 to TRBJ2-1; perhaps TRBD2 as D (5 bases). The CDR3 consists of 15 residues. Germline assignment: CDR1 SGHTA and CDR2 FQGNSA. The ends were cut back, 5 bases at V and 10 bases at J, with 21 bases in the middle. CDR3 region: CASSRGDWATGEQFF. The DNA for the CDR3 is TGTGCCAGCAGCCGCGGTGACTGGGCGACGGGGGAGCAGTTCTTC. The full variable domain, with the rest looked up from reference TRBV7-2 and TRBJ2-1, is GAGVSQSPSNKVTEKGKDVELRCDPISGHTALYWYRQSLGQGLEFLIYFQGNSAPDKSGLPSDRFSAERTGGSVSTLTIQRTQQEDSAVYLCASSRGDWATGEQFFGPGTRLTVL.

This clone was recorded at least ten times. V gene TRBV27 combines with J gene TRBJ1-6, with 9 bases fitting TRBD1. V shed 0 bases and J 6 bases; nucleotides not matched to a gene: 0. The germline V gene has CDR1 MNHEY and CDR2 SMNVEV (reference sequence). The CDR3 has 15 amino acids. CDR3 region: CASSLSGQGNSPLHF. The CDR3 bases are TGTGCCAGCAGTTTATCGGGACAGGGTAATTCACCCCTCCACTTT.

The V call is TRBV9, the J call TRBJ2-3; D gene unclear. Germline CDR1 reads SGDLS; CDR2 reads YYNGEE. This CDR3 contains 13 residues. The V and J ends lost 4 bases and 6 bases respectively, with 12 bases between them. The CDR3 reads CASSPTGLDTQYF. In nucleotides, the CDR3 is TGTGCCAGCAGCCCGACTGGGTTGGATACGCAGTATTTT. The entire variable domain, with the rest obtained from reference TRBV9 and TRBJ2-3, is as follows: DSGVTQTPKHLITATGQRVTLRCSPRSGDLSVYWYQQSLDQGLQFLIQYYNGEERAKGNILERFSAQQFPDLHSELNLSSLELGDSALYFCASSPTGLDTQYFGPGTRLTVL.

V and J are TRBV9 and TRBJ2-1; weak D call: TRBD2 (6 bases). The germline gives CDR1 SGDLS, CDR2 YYNGEE. The CDR3 extends over 15 amino acids. V was cut by 0 bases and J by 10 bases, with 17 bases left in between. The CDR3 protein is CASSVAQTGVGEQFF. The DNA of the CDR3 is TGTGCCAGCAGCGTAGCTCAAACGGGAGTCGGCGAGCAGTTCTTC. The full variable domain, rest sourced from reference TRBV9 and TRBJ2-1, is DSGVTQTPKHLITATGQRVTLRCSPRSGDLSVYWYQQSLDQGLQFLIQYYNGEERAKGNILERFSAQQFPDLHSELNLSSLELGDSALYFCASSVAQTGVGEQFFGPGTRLTVL.

The rearrangement uses TRBV15 and TRBJ1-2, with unresolved D. This CDR3 spans 13 amino acids. The V gene lost 3 bases and the J gene lost 7 bases, with 12 bases spanning the gap. From germline, CDR1 is LNHNV and CDR2 YYDKDF (reference sequence). Written as DNA, the CDR3 is TGTGCCACCAGCAGGGTGGCGGTAGGTGGCTACACCTTC. It yields the protein CATSRVAVGGYTF.

This sequence joins TRBV28 and TRBJ2-3; tentative D call: TRBD2 (7 bases). There are 13 residues in the CDR3. The germline V and J ends were trimmed by 6 bases and 6 bases, with 13 bases remaining between them. Germline loops: CDR1 MDHEN, CDR2 SYDVKM. CDR3 sequence: CASRGGAGDTQYF. CDR3 nucleotide sequence: TGTGCCAGCAGGGGGGGGGCCGGTGATACGCAGTATTTT. Looking up the rest from reference TRBV28 and TRBJ2-3 gives the full variable domain: DVKVTQSSRYLVKRTGEKVFLECVQDMDHENMFWYRQDPGLGLRLIYFSYDVKMKEKGDIPEGYSVSREKKERFSLILESASTNQTSMYLCASRGGAGDTQYFGPGTRLTVL.

The chain recombines TRBV6-1 with TRBJ1-5; no clear D gene. This CDR3 region has 15 residues. The V gene's germline CDR1 is MNHNS and CDR2 SASEGT. The V end was cut by 3 bases, the J end by 6 bases, with 15 bases between. The CDR3 protein is CASSEGAGGGQPQHF. DNA of the CDR3: TGTGCCAGCAGTGAGGGCGCGGGAGGCGGTCAGCCCCAGCATTTT.

The chain's CDR3 is CASSNPRPTRPHNEQFF. In DNA form, the CDR3 reads TGTGCCAGCAGCAACCCCCGCCCAACTAGACCCCACAATGAGCAGTTCTTC. The V call is TRBV21-1, the J call TRBJ2-1; TRBD2 reflects the table's D call only, with no check against the DNA. TRBV21-1 counts as a pseudogene. CDR3 length equals 17 residues.

The J gene is TRBJ2-1, the V gene TRBV11-2, with D hard to call. Germline loops: CDR1 SGHAT, CDR2 FQNNGV. This CDR3 is built from 12 residues. Trimming left V 8 bases short and J 0 bases short, with 5 bases between. The CDR3 DNA sequence: TGTGCCAGCGCTAGCTCCTACAATGAGCAGTTCTTC. The encoded protein is CASASSYNEQFF.

This chain connects TRBV6-1 to TRBJ2-7; 12 bases fit TRBD2. Unmatched junction bases numbered 10, after V lost 1 base and J lost 12 bases. The CDR3 spans 15 residues. The V gene's germline CDR1 is MNHNS and CDR2 SASEGT. CDR3 in amino acids: CASSEVWASGRGWYF. The CDR3 DNA sequence: TGTGCCAGCAGTGAAGTGTGGGCTAGCGGGAGGGGGTGGTACTTC.

This chain uses TRBV7-6 with TRBJ1-1; 8 bases line up with TRBD1. V was clipped by 5 bases and J by 1 base; unmatched bases: 6. The CDR3 contains 15 residues. Germline values: CDR1 SGHVS, CDR2 FNYEAQ. The chain's CDR3 is CASSRSGTGNTEAFF. CDR3 bases: TGTGCCAGCAGCCGGTCCGGGACAGGGAACACTGAAGCTTTCTTT. Variable domain in full (rest from reference TRBV7-6 and TRBJ1-1): GAGVSQSPRYKVTKRGQDVALRCDPISGHVSLYWYRQALGQGPEFLTYFNYEAQQDKSGLPNDRFSAERPEGSISTLTIQRTEQRDSAMYRCASSRSGTGNTEAFFGQGTRLTVV.

This chain joins TRBV5-1 and TRBJ2-7; 9 nucleotides match TRBD1. The trim removed 3 bases at V and 6 bases at J, leaving 7 bases unmatched. This CDR3 contains 14 residues. CDR1 is SGHRS and CDR2 is YFSETQ in the germline V gene. The CDR3 region is CASSWTGVAGEQYF. Written as DNA, the CDR3 is TGCGCCAGCAGCTGGACAGGGGTTGCAGGCGAGCAGTACTTC. The full variable domain, its missing parts supplied by reference TRBV5-1 and TRBJ2-7, is KAGVTQTPRYLIKTRGQQVTLSCSPISGHRSVSWYQQTPGQGLQFLFEYFSETQRNKGNFPGRFSGRQFSNSRSEMNVSTLELGDSALYLCASSWTGVAGEQYFGPGTRLTVT.

V gene TRBV11-2 combines with J gene TRBJ1-2; the D gene is possibly TRBD1 (6 bases). Trimming took off 5 bases at V and 6 bases at J, with 16 bases between the two ends. The CDR3 runs 14 residues. CDR1 and CDR2 (germline): SGHAT, FQNNGV. The CDR3 region has the DNA TGTGCCAGCAGCACCCCAACAGGGTACGATGGCTACACCTTC. Its protein product is CASSTPTGYDGYTF.

The gene calls are TRBV7-9 and TRBJ1-5; 11 bases are shared with TRBD1. This CDR3 is built from 15 residues. Germline values: CDR1 SEHNR, CDR2 FQNEAQ (reference sequence). V dropped 2 bases and J dropped 7; count of bases not matched to a gene: 4. The DNA for the CDR3 is TGTGCCAGCAGCTTATCGGGACAGGGGGACCAGCCCCAGCATTTT. Protein product: CASSLSGQGDQPQHF.

This clone was seen only a few times. The genes are TRBV5-1 and TRBJ1-1; the D gene is possibly TRBD1 (5 bases). Trimming pared 1 base from V and 8 bases from J, leaving 12 bases between. The CDR3 extends over 13 amino acids. CDR1 SGHRS and CDR2 YFSETQ come from the germline V gene. CDR3 DNA: TGCGCCAGCAGCTTGTGGGCAGGGTGGGAAGCTTTCTTT. Its protein is CASSLWAGWEAFF.

The chain is built from TRBV5-1 and TRBJ2-2; 7 bases align to TRBD2. Trimming at V came to 1 base and at J to 5 bases, leaving 5 bases not matched to a gene. The CDR3 spans 15 residues. Germline V gene lookup returns CDR1 SGHRS and CDR2 YFSETQ. CDR3 region: CASSLRFGGTGELFF. As DNA, the CDR3 is TGCGCCAGCAGCTTGCGGTTCGGGGGGACCGGGGAGCTGTTTTTT. Full variable domain (outside the CDR3, taken from reference TRBV5-1 and TRBJ2-2): KAGVTQTPRYLIKTRGQQVTLSCSPISGHRSVSWYQQTPGQGLQFLFEYFSETQRNKGNFPGRFSGRQFSNSRSEMNVSTLELGDSALYLCASSLRFGGTGELFFGEGSRLTVL.

This sequence joins TRBV4-1 and TRBJ2-5, with D possibly matching TRBD1 (6 bases). The CDR3 runs to 18 residues. The V gene's germline CDR1 is MGHRA and CDR2 YSYEKL. Trimming cost V 1 base and J 2 bases, with 20 bases left between them. The CDR3 bases are TGCGCCAGCAGCCAAGGGGCCTCCGGCACTCAGGGGCAAGAGACCCAGTACTTC. Translating gives CASSQGASGTQGQETQYF.

The J gene is TRBJ1-5, the V gene TRBV7-2, with 8 positions matching TRBD1. V lost 0 bases and J lost 6; bases outside the gene matches: 10. CDR3 length equals 17 residues. The germline V gene encodes CDR1 SGHTA and CDR2 FQGNSA. In nucleotides, the CDR3 is TGTGCCAGCAGCTTAGCCAGACAGGGGACCTCAGGTCAGCCCCAGCATTTT. Translated, it gives CASSLARQGTSGQPQHF.

CDR3 amino acids: CSASVRGVDTEAFF. CDR3 DNA sequence: TGCAGTGCTAGTGTGCGCGGTGTGGACACTGAAGCTTTCTTT. The rearrangement joins TRBV20-1 to TRBJ1-1; D gene uncertain. V lost 3 bases to trimming and J lost 3 bases, with 14 bases between them. Germline V gene data show CDR1 as DFQATT and CDR2 as SNEGSKA (reference sequence). The CDR3 is 14 residues long.